The following is a T cell receptor (beta chain) sequence with its context. The data belong to a study of T cells after posttransplantation cyclophosphamide. The data were produced by immunoSEQ multiplex PCR, yet TCRdb's version contains in-frame clones alone and is incomplete. Of about 66,000 clones in the sample, about 94% were seen once. The germline gives CDR1 MNHEY, CDR2 SMNVEV (reference sequence). This CDR3 is built from 17 residues. V was cut by 2 bases and J by 1 base, with 17 bases left in between. This clonotype was sampled from a woman under 40 in good health and a related stem cell transplant donor. This chain links TRBV27 with TRBJ1-1, with a weak D call TRBD1 (5 bases). Source material: PBMCs. The CDR3: CASSLAGTLDRNTEAFF. The DNA for the CDR3 is TGTGCCAGCAGTTTAGCGGGGACCCTAGATCGGAACACTGAAGCTTTCTTT.